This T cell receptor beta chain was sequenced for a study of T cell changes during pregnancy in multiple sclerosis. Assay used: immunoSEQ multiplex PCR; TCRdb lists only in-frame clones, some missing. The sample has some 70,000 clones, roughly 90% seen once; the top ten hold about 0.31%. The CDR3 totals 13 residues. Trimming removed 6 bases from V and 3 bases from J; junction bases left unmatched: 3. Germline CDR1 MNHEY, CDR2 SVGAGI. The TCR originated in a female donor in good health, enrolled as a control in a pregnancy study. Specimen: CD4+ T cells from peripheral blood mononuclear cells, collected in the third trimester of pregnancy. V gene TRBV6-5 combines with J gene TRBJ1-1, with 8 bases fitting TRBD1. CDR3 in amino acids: CASRQGGDTEAFF. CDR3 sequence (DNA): TGTGCCAGCAGACAGGGGGGGGACACTGAAGCTTTCTTT.